A single sample gave rise to the 24 T cell receptor beta chains below, sequenced in a study of T-cell memory formation after mild COVID-19. TCRdb recomputed calls from the 5' RACE reads with MiXCR, one row per CDR3 protein. The sample records a few hundred thousand distinct CDR3 sequences, about 10% being singletons. Sequencing was done on a sample of PBMCs or a T cell subset sorted from them (not recorded which). The source of these receptors is a young man who had mild COVID-19 (a few samples of this study predate the infection). Cell type and time point are not known.

The chain recombines TRBV4-3 with TRBJ2-5, with D unclear. This CDR3 region has 15 residues. Germline loops: CDR1 LGHNA, CDR2 YSLEER. V lost 1 base to trimming and J lost 2 bases, with 11 bases between them. The CDR3 region has the DNA TGCGCCAGCAGCCAAGGAAGTATCAGGCAAGAGACCCAGTACTTC. Translation gives CASSQGSIRQETQYF.

V is TRBV6-2 or TRBV6-3 and J is TRBJ2-1; 9 nucleotides line up with TRBD1. Per germline, CDR1 MNHEY and CDR2 SVGEGT. The CDR3 consists of 15 residues. V dropped 6 bases and J dropped 7; count of bases not matched to a gene: 10. CDR3 sequence: CASRTGGEGKNEQFF. In nucleotides, the CDR3 is TGTGCCAGCAGAACAGGGGGCGAAGGAAAGAATGAGCAGTTCTTC.

The chain employs TRBV10-3 and TRBJ2-2; tentatively, D is TRBD2 (6 bases). The CDR3 contains 15 residues. CDR1 is ENHRY and CDR2 is SYGVKD in the germline V gene. Trimming cost V 2 bases and J 7 bases, with 14 bases left between them. CDR3 nucleotide sequence: TGTGCCATCAGTGAGCCGCGTGCGGGAAGCGGGGAGCTGTTTTTT. Its protein product is CAISEPRAGSGELFF.

The chain carries TRBV4-2 and TRBJ2-3; D unresolved. CDR1 and CDR2 (germline): LGHNA, YNFKEQ. This CDR3 has 16 amino acids. The V and J ends lost 0 bases and 0 bases respectively, with 10 bases between them. This CDR3 is CASSQDTARSTDTQYF. Here the CDR3 DNA reads TGTGCCAGCAGCCAAGATACAGCGAGGAGCACAGATACGCAGTATTTT.

In this sample, this clonotype turned up a few times. This chain joins TRBV18 and TRBJ2-3; D call uncertain. Trimming removed 4 bases from V and 2 bases from J, with 16 bases in between. CDR3 size: 16 residues. CDR1 KGHSH and CDR2 LQKENI come from the germline V gene. The DNA of the CDR3 is TGTGCCAGCTCACTCGGCCCACCGGCGTCCACAGATACGCAGTATTTT. Translated, it gives CASSLGPPASTDTQYF.

This clonotype came up a few times. The genes are TRBV7-6 and TRBJ2-2; D unresolved. The V gene lost 0 bases and the J gene lost 2 bases, with 10 bases spanning the gap. Per the germline V gene, CDR1 is SGHVS and CDR2 is FNYEAQ. The CDR3 has 16 amino acids. In DNA, the CDR3 is TGTGCCAGCAGCTTAGCGAGTAGGGCCAACACCGGGGAGCTGTTTTTT. It codes for CASSLASRANTGELFF.

The chain employs TRBV2 and TRBJ1-4; D may be TRBD1 (5 bases). Germline V gene lookup returns CDR1 SNHLY and CDR2 FYNNEI. The germline V and J ends were trimmed by 6 bases and 4 bases, with 9 bases remaining between them. This CDR3 is built from 13 residues. The chain's CDR3 is CASRDKNNEKLFF. Written as DNA, the CDR3 is TGTGCCAGCAGGGACAAAAATAATGAAAAACTGTTTTTT.

This sequence joins TRBV14 and TRBJ1-1; D may be TRBD1 (5 bases). Germline values: CDR1 SGHDN, CDR2 FVKESK. This CDR3 is built from 15 residues. V was shortened by 6 bases and J by 0 bases, with 14 bases between the two germline ends. The CDR3 coding sequence is TGTGCCAGCAGTAGGGCAGGGCCACTGAACACTGAAGCTTTCTTT. Protein sequence: CASSRAGPLNTEAFF.

In its sample, this clonotype was seen a few times. The CDR3 reads CASSLDISGNTIYF. CDR3 bases: TGCGCCAGCAGCTTGGACATCTCTGGAAACACCATATATTTT. The rearrangement links TRBV5-1 to TRBJ1-3; D is uncertain. V shed 0 bases and J shed 0 bases, with 4 bases lying between them. The V gene's germline CDR1 is SGHRS and CDR2 YFSETQ. The CDR3 runs to 14 residues.

This clonotype came up a few times. The chain employs TRBV3-1 and TRBJ1-6; D is undetermined. Germline values: CDR1 LGHDT, CDR2 YNNKEL (reference sequence). V was trimmed by 1 base and J by 8 bases, leaving 9 bases between them. This CDR3 contains 14 residues. CDR3 sequence: CASSQVGRDSPLHF. The CDR3 DNA reads TGTGCCAGCAGCCAAGTTGGACGGGATTCACCCCTCCACTTT.

This clonotype has just a few counts. The gene calls are TRBV5-1 and TRBJ1-2; the match to TRBD1 covers 7 bases. Trimming removed 0 bases from V and 7 bases from J; junction bases left unmatched: 3. Germline values: CDR1 SGHRS, CDR2 YFSETQ. The length of the CDR3 is 13 residues. CDR3 nucleotide sequence: TGCGCCAGCAGCTTGGAGGGGGCTCGTGGCTACACCTTC. Translated: CASSLEGARGYTF.

V is TRBV24-1 and J is TRBJ2-3; perhaps TRBD2 as D (6 bases). The CDR3 is 16 residues long. Looked up from germline, CDR1 is KGHDR and CDR2 is SFDVKD. V shed 4 bases and J shed 0 bases, with 13 bases lying between them. The CDR3, as DNA: TGTGCCACCAGTGAACCGGGACTTACTAGCACAGATACGCAGTATTTT. It translates to CATSEPGLTSTDTQYF.

This clonotype was seen a few times. This sequence joins TRBV30 and TRBJ1-1; D uncertain. The V and J ends lost 0 bases and 5 bases respectively, with 7 bases between them. The germline V gene has CDR1 GTSNPN and CDR2 SVGIG (reference sequence). The CDR3 consists of 12 residues. The CDR3 nucleotides read TGTGCCTGGAGTGTACAGTGGACTGAAGCTTTCTTT. Its protein product is CAWSVQWTEAFF.

This clonotype has just a few counts. The CDR3 protein is CSAPSGVSTDTQYF. CDR3 nucleotides: TGCAGTGCCCCAAGTGGTGTTAGCACAGATACGCAGTATTTT. V and J are TRBV20-1 and TRBJ2-3; D ambiguous. Trimming removed 6 bases from V and 0 bases from J, with 13 bases in between. The germline V gene has CDR1 DFQATT and CDR2 SNEGSKA (reference sequence). This CDR3 comprises 14 residues.

V and J are TRBV7-9 and TRBJ1-3; D gene ambiguous. Deletions cut 2 bases from V and 0 bases from J, with 17 bases between. The CDR3 has 18 amino acids. Germline loops: CDR1 SEHNR, CDR2 FQNEAQ (reference sequence). The CDR3 region has the DNA TGTGCCAGCAGCTTATCGCTACTCGGCAGGCTCTCTGGAAACACCATATATTTT. This encodes CASSLSLLGRLSGNTIYF.

This clonotype showed up just a few times. This rearrangement joins TRBV4-1 to TRBJ2-7; D may be TRBD1 (6 bases). Germline V gene data show CDR1 as MGHRA and CDR2 as YSYEKL. The length of the CDR3 is 20 residues. The V end lost 0 bases, the J end lost 2 bases, and 26 bases lay between the germline ends. In DNA, the CDR3 is TGCGCCAGCAGCCAAGATATGGGGGCAATACGGACCAGTGCCACCTACGAGCAGTACTTC. Translating gives CASSQDMGAIRTSATYEQYF.

The chain is built from TRBV11-3 and TRBJ2-1; D is undetermined. The V end lost 6 bases, the J end lost 4 bases, and 16 bases lay between the germline ends. Looked up from germline, CDR1 is SGHNT and CDR2 is YENEEA. The CDR3 sequence is 15 residues long. This chain's CDR3 is CASSWGLAIYNEQFF. The CDR3 bases are TGTGCCAGCAGTTGGGGTCTTGCCATTTACAATGAGCAGTTCTTC.

This clonotype was seen at least ten times. This CDR3 reads CASSPWSSGSYNEQFF. DNA for the CDR3: TGTGCCAGCAGCCCATGGTCGTCTGGGTCCTACAATGAGCAGTTCTTC. The chain joins TRBV7-3 to TRBJ2-1; no clear D. V was shortened by 5 bases and J by 1 base, with 15 bases between the two germline ends. Germline V gene sequence: CDR1 SGHTA, CDR2 FQGTGA. The CDR3 is 16 residues long.

Only a few counts were recorded for this clonotype. The rearrangement uses TRBV10-2 and TRBJ2-3; weak D call: TRBD2 (6 bases). The germline V gene has CDR1 WSHSY and CDR2 SAAADI. Trimming pared 6 bases from V and 1 base from J, leaving 14 bases between. The CDR3 length is 15 residues. The CDR3 protein is CASRRTSSGTDTQYF. The CDR3 DNA reads as TGCGCCAGCAGGCGCACTAGCTCTGGCACAGATACGCAGTATTTT.

The table lists this clonotype with a few counts. The chain couples TRBV20-1 to TRBJ1-2, with a possible D match to TRBD1 (5 bases). The CDR3 has 11 residues. V was pared by 4 bases and J by 3 bases, with 6 bases between. The germline gives CDR1 DFQATT, CDR2 SNEGSKA (reference sequence). In nucleotides, the CDR3 is TGCAGTGCTACCAGGGACTATGGCTACACCTTC. Amino acid sequence: CSATRDYGYTF.

The V and J genes are TRBV7-2 and TRBJ2-4, with D maybe TRBD1 (6 bases). CDR1 is SGHTA, CDR2 FQGNSA, per germline. This CDR3 has 14 residues. Trimming left V 7 bases short and J 1 base short, with 11 bases between. The DNA for the CDR3 is TGTGCCAGCACCCAAGGACAGGCCAAAAACATTCAGTACTTC. It yields the protein CASTQGQAKNIQYF.

The gene calls are TRBV7-2 and TRBJ1-1; D is undetermined. This CDR3 has 13 residues. Trimming stripped 5 bases from V and 1 base from J, with 8 bases between. CDR1 and CDR2 from the germline V gene are SGHTA and FQGNSA. DNA of the CDR3: TGTGCCAGCAGCGAGGACTCGAACACTGAAGCTTTCTTT. It yields the protein CASSEDSNTEAFF.

This chain uses TRBV9 with TRBJ2-3; TRBD2 agrees at 8 bases. Trimming removed 3 bases from V and 0 bases from J; junction bases left unmatched: 9. The CDR3 loop spans 17 amino acids. CDR1 is SGDLS, CDR2 YYNGEE, per germline. The chain's CDR3 is CASSAGRGGMSTDTQYF. The CDR3 nucleotides are TGTGCCAGCAGCGCTGGTCGCGGGGGGATGAGCACAGATACGCAGTATTTT.

The gene calls are TRBV5-1 and TRBJ1-1; TRBD1 matches at 7 bases. The junction had 5 bases not matched to a gene; V was cut back by 0 bases and J by 0 bases. The CDR3 totals 16 residues. Per germline, CDR1 SGHRS and CDR2 YFSETQ. The CDR3 spells CASSLDRGMLNTEAFF. The CDR3 DNA sequence: TGCGCCAGCAGCTTGGACAGGGGAATGCTGAACACTGAAGCTTTCTTT.